A selection of T cell receptor beta chains follows, all from one sample in a study of blood T cell repertoires in COVID-19. Generated by immunoSEQ multiplex PCR, the TCRdb table keeps only in-frame clones and is missing some. The sample carries more than 150,000 clones, approximately 86% recorded once. The specimen sequenced was PBMCs or T cells enriched from blood (not recorded which). These receptors originate from a woman in her thirties who had recovered from COVID-19. CDR3s include the opening cysteine and the closing phenylalanine or tryptophan. Fields, in order: clone size, J gene, V gene, D gene, CDR3 DNA, CDR3 protein. A D gene is named only where the DNA matches it firmly. Rows may omit the clone size; those that give it use once, few, many or a size class.

abundance: -; j_gene: TRBJ1-6; v_gene: TRBV18; d_gene: -; CDR3nt: TGTGCCAGCTCACCAGGGAGTAATTCACCCCTCCACTTT; CDR3aa: CASSPGSNSPLHF
abundance: -; j_gene: TRBJ1-1; v_gene: TRBV19; d_gene: -; CDR3nt: TGTGCCAGTAGCGGGTTATCGTTCGCGGGTGAAGCTTTCTTT; CDR3aa: CASSGLSFAGEAFF
abundance: -; j_gene: TRBJ1-6; v_gene: TRBV6-5; d_gene: -; CDR3nt: TGTGCCAGCAGACAGGGTTTGAATTCACCCCTCCACTTT; CDR3aa: CASRQGLNSPLHF
abundance: -; j_gene: TRBJ1-3; v_gene: TRBV6-1; d_gene: -; CDR3nt: TGTGCCAGCAGTGAAATTAGATCTACAGGCTCTGGAAACACCATATATTTT; CDR3aa: CASSEIRSTGSGNTIYF
abundance: -; j_gene: TRBJ1-2; v_gene: TRBV6-1; d_gene: -; CDR3nt: TGTGCCAGCAGCGAAGGACAGACCAATTATGGCTACACCTTC; CDR3aa: CASSEGQTNYGYTF
abundance: -; j_gene: TRBJ1-5; v_gene: TRBV5-1; d_gene: TRBD1; CDR3nt: TGCGCCAGCAGAGAACCGGGACAGGGGGCTCCCTTCAATCAGCCCCAGCATTTT; CDR3aa: CASREPGQGAPFNQPQHF
abundance: -; j_gene: TRBJ1-4; v_gene: TRBV7-2; d_gene: -; CDR3nt: TGTGCCAGCAGCACCTCGCCAGCAACTAATGAAAAACTGTTTTTT; CDR3aa: CASSTSPATNEKLFF
abundance: -; j_gene: TRBJ2-5; v_gene: TRBV12-5; d_gene: -; CDR3nt: TGTGCTAGTGGTTTTGTCTCGGGAAGGTCAGAGCAAGAGACCCAGTACTTC; CDR3aa: CASGFVSGRSEQETQYF
abundance: once; j_gene: TRBJ2-3; v_gene: TRBV6-2/TRBV6-3; d_gene: -; CDR3nt: TGTGCCAGCAGTCCCCCCGGTGGAGGCACAGATACGCAGTATTTT; CDR3aa: CASSPPGGGTDTQYF
abundance: -; j_gene: TRBJ2-2; v_gene: TRBV9; d_gene: -; CDR3nt: TGTGCCAGCAGCCCCGGTGGAGGCGATCCCGGGGAGCTGTTTTTT; CDR3aa: CASSPGGGDPGELFF
abundance: -; j_gene: TRBJ1-2; v_gene: TRBV2; d_gene: -; CDR3nt: TGTGCCAGCAGTGACGCAAGGCAGGGATCATATGGCTACACCTTC; CDR3aa: CASSDARQGSYGYTF
abundance: -; j_gene: TRBJ1-2; v_gene: TRBV5-4; d_gene: TRBD1; CDR3nt: TGTGCCAGCAGCTATCCCTACAGGGACAGGGTGTATGGCTACACCTTC; CDR3aa: CASSYPYRDRVYGYTF
abundance: -; j_gene: TRBJ2-5; v_gene: TRBV27; d_gene: TRBD2; CDR3nt: TGTGCCAGCAGCTCATTTTGGGGGGGAGAGACCCAGTACTTC; CDR3aa: CASSSFWGGETQYF
abundance: -; j_gene: TRBJ1-1; v_gene: TRBV13; d_gene: TRBD1; CDR3nt: TGTGCCAGCAGCGATGTGGGACAGGAGTACACTGAAGCTTTCTTT; CDR3aa: CASSDVGQEYTEAFF
abundance: once; j_gene: TRBJ1-4; v_gene: TRBV18; d_gene: -; CDR3nt: TGTGCCAGTACACCATCACAGGCTAATGAAAAACTGTTTTTT; CDR3aa: CASTPSQANEKLFF
abundance: -; j_gene: TRBJ1-1; v_gene: TRBV19; d_gene: -; CDR3nt: TGTGCCAGTAGTATGCGGAGGGGATCAAACACTGAAGCTTTCTTT; CDR3aa: CASSMRRGSNTEAFF
abundance: -; j_gene: TRBJ2-7; v_gene: TRBV4-3; d_gene: -; CDR3nt: TGCGCCAGCAGCCAAGATAGGAGCTCCTACGAGCAGTACTTC; CDR3aa: CASSQDRSSYEQYF
abundance: -; j_gene: TRBJ1-1; v_gene: TRBV24-1; d_gene: -; CDR3nt: TGTGCCACCAGTGGTAGCTCAAACACTGAAGCTTTCTTT; CDR3aa: CATSGSSNTEAFF
abundance: few; j_gene: TRBJ2-3; v_gene: TRBV5-5; d_gene: TRBD2; CDR3nt: TGTGCCAGCAGCGGACTAGCGGTCACAGATACGCAGTATTTT; CDR3aa: CASSGLAVTDTQYF
abundance: few; j_gene: TRBJ2-7; v_gene: TRBV7-9; d_gene: -; CDR3nt: TGTGCCAGCAGCTTAGGGCAGGTCCCCCCCTACGAGCAGTACTTC; CDR3aa: CASSLGQVPPYEQYF
abundance: -; j_gene: TRBJ2-1; v_gene: TRBV7-8; d_gene: -; CDR3nt: TGTGCCAGCAGTCCAAGCGTGTCATCCTACAATGAGCAGTTCTTC; CDR3aa: CASSPSVSSYNEQFF
abundance: -; j_gene: TRBJ2-5; v_gene: TRBV12-5; d_gene: -; CDR3nt: TGTGCTAGTGGTCTCACGGGTCTGGCGAACGAAGAGACCCAGTACTTC; CDR3aa: CASGLTGLANEETQYF
abundance: -; j_gene: TRBJ2-7; v_gene: TRBV21-1; d_gene: -; CDR3nt: TGTGCCAGCAGGAAACTAGCGGGAGGGCCTTACGAGCAGTACTTC; CDR3aa: CASRKLAGGPYEQYF
abundance: -; j_gene: TRBJ2-5; v_gene: TRBV7-6; d_gene: TRBD1; CDR3nt: TGTGCCAGCAGCGACACAGGGGTAGAGACCCAGTACTTC; CDR3aa: CASSDTGVETQYF
abundance: -; j_gene: TRBJ1-2; v_gene: TRBV5-1; d_gene: TRBD1; CDR3nt: TGCGCCAGCAGCGAGAGGACAGGGAACTATGGCTACACCTTC; CDR3aa: CASSERTGNYGYTF
abundance: -; j_gene: TRBJ2-7; v_gene: TRBV20-1; d_gene: TRBD2; CDR3nt: TGCAGTGCTAGTCCGGGGCTAGCGGGGGGTGAGCAGTACTTC; CDR3aa: CSASPGLAGGEQYF
abundance: -; j_gene: TRBJ1-2; v_gene: TRBV19; d_gene: TRBD1; CDR3nt: TGTGCCAGTAGTGACAGGGGAGAGAACTATGGCTACACCTTC; CDR3aa: CASSDRGENYGYTF
abundance: -; j_gene: TRBJ2-2; v_gene: TRBV7-3; d_gene: TRBD1; CDR3nt: TGTGCCAGCAGTCATCCACGACAGGGGATAAGGACCGGGGAGCTGTTTTTT; CDR3aa: CASSHPRQGIRTGELFF
abundance: -; j_gene: TRBJ2-2; v_gene: TRBV7-6; d_gene: -; CDR3nt: TGTGCCAGCAGCTTAGTGGACAGTCACACCGGGGAGCTGTTTTTT; CDR3aa: CASSLVDSHTGELFF
abundance: once; j_gene: TRBJ1-5; v_gene: TRBV6-6; d_gene: TRBD1; CDR3nt: TGTGCCAGCAGTGGACCCGGGACAGGGGACAAGCCCCAGCATTTT; CDR3aa: CASSGPGTGDKPQHF
abundance: -; j_gene: TRBJ1-4; v_gene: TRBV28; d_gene: -; CDR3nt: TGTGCCAGCAGGACGGGTGGGGCGGTCCATGAAAAACTGTTTTTT; CDR3aa: CASRTGGAVHEKLFF
abundance: -; j_gene: TRBJ1-5; v_gene: TRBV15; d_gene: -; CDR3nt: TGTGCCACCAGCAGAGATCTTACAGGAGGGGATCAGCCCCAGCATTTT; CDR3aa: CATSRDLTGGDQPQHF
abundance: few; j_gene: TRBJ2-2; v_gene: TRBV2; d_gene: -; CDR3nt: TGTGCCAGCACCGAGGGCCCCGGGGAGCTGTTTTTT; CDR3aa: CASTEGPGELFF
abundance: -; j_gene: TRBJ1-6; v_gene: TRBV6-5; d_gene: -; CDR3nt: TGTGCCAGCAGTTACCGACAGCCCAATTCACCCCTCCACTTT; CDR3aa: CASSYRQPNSPLHF
abundance: -; j_gene: TRBJ1-4; v_gene: TRBV5-1; d_gene: -; CDR3nt: TGCGCCAGCAGCGGTGCGAATGAAAAACTGTTTTTT; CDR3aa: CASSGANEKLFF